This T cell receptor beta chain was sequenced for a study of shared clonotypes between healthy human individuals. Germline V gene data show CDR1 as SEHNR and CDR2 as FQNEAQ (reference sequence). The CDR3 has 14 residues. Trimming removed 7 bases from V and 4 bases from J, with 14 bases in between. Sequencing used immunoSEQ multiplex PCR; TCRdb keeps in-frame clones, though not all of them. The sample includes fewer than 1.8 million clones, around 98.5% of them seen just once. The source is a man aged 25-45 years in good health. The rearrangement joins TRBV7-9 to TRBJ2-1; D is possibly TRBD1 (5 bases). Sequenced input: naive CD4+ T cells sorted from blood. Subset specified: CD45RA+ positively selected. CDR3 region: CASTYLTDYNEQFF. The CDR3 DNA is TGTGCCAGCACTTACCTGACAGATTACAATGAGCAGTTCTTC.